Included here is one T cell receptor (beta chain) sequence, with context. The antigen is unknown. Clones were sequenced by immunoSEQ multiplex PCR, and TCRdb holds only the in-frame ones, with some missing. The sample holds 80,000 to 100,000 clones, less than 90% seen once. This entry comes from a study of OX40 agonist ivuxolimab in advanced cancers. General observations from the study: On average, a greater number of expanded clones characterised CD8+ T cells relative to CD4+.

Germline V gives CDR1 SGHTA, CDR2 FQGTGA. V was pared by 5 bases and J by 5 bases, with 15 bases between. The CDR3 is 14 amino acids. This clonotype was obtained from an adult with an advanced solid tumor such as melanoma, head and neck, liver or kidney cancer. This sequence joins TRBV7-3 and TRBJ2-5, with D tentatively TRBD1 or TRBD2 (5 bases each). The input for sequencing was CD4+ or CD8+ T cells sorted from blood, taken in a trial of the OX40 agonist ivuxolimab. The CDR3 sequence: CASSPRAGTETQYF. The CDR3, as DNA: TGTGCCAGCAGCCCCCGGGCAGGGACGGAGACCCAGTACTTC.